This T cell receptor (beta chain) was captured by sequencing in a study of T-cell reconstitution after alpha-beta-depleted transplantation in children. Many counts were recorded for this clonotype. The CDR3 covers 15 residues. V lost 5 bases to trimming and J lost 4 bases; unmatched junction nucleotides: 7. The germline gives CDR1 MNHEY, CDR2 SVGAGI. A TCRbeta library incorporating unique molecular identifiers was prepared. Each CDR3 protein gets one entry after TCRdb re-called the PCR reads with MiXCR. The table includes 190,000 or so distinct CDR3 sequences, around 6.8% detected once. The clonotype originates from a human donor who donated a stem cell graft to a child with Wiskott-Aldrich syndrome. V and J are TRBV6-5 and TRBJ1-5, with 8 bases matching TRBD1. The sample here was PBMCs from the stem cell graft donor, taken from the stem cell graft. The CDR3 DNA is TGTGCCAGCAGTCATCAAACAGGGGGTAATCAGCCCCAGCATTTT. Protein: CASSHQTGGNQPQHF.